Following are 30 T cell receptor beta chains from one sample sequenced in a study of T cell repertoires in ileal Crohn's disease. As to time point: inflamed ileum from the surgical specimen. Only in-frame clones appear in the TCRdb table, and some are missing; sequencing was by immunoSEQ multiplex PCR. There are about 18,000 clones in the sample; around 76% occur only once, and roughly 4% lies in the top ten. The sequencing input was ileal tissue. Receptor source: an adult with Crohn's disease.

The V and J genes are TRBV5-1 and TRBJ2-1, with a weak D call TRBD1 (5 bases). The CDR3 runs to 13 residues. Germline V gene data show CDR1 as SGHRS and CDR2 as YFSETQ. Trimming stripped 2 bases from V and 3 bases from J, with 6 bases between. The CDR3 DNA reads TGCGCCAGCAGCTTACAGGACTACAATGAGCAGTTCTTC. Translated, it gives CASSLQDYNEQFF.

This clone is judged medium-sized (0.01 to 0.1%). The chain carries TRBV9 and TRBJ2-3; 11 bases map to TRBD2. The V gene end was trimmed by 7 bases and the J gene end by 6 bases; junction bases not matched to a gene: 7. Per germline, CDR1 SGDLS and CDR2 YYNGEE. This CDR3 is 14 amino acids long. The CDR3 region is CASLDPSGGDTQYF. The CDR3 bases are TGTGCCAGCCTCGATCCTAGCGGGGGGGATACGCAGTATTTT.

J is TRBJ1-1 and V is TRBV5-1; D possibly corresponds to TRBD1 (6 bases). V lost 1 base, J lost 2 bases, and 15 bases lay in between. The CDR3 loop spans 16 amino acids. Germline CDR1 is SGHRS and CDR2 is YFSETQ. The DNA for the CDR3 is TGCGCCAGCAGCTTGCTGCCAGGGGCGACCAACACTGAAGCTTTCTTT. Its translation: CASSLLPGATNTEAFF.

This chain links TRBV7-9 with TRBJ1-4, with a tentative D call TRBD1 (5 bases). V lost 3 bases and J 5 bases, leaving 13 bases between the germline ends. Looked up from germline, CDR1 is SEHNR and CDR2 is FQNEAQ (reference sequence). The CDR3 has 15 residues. The CDR3 spells CASSLGGALNEKLFF. The CDR3 DNA is TGTGCCAGCAGCTTGGGAGGGGCTCTCAATGAAAAACTGTTTTTT. Complete variable domain (other parts from reference TRBV7-9 and TRBJ1-4): DTGVSQNPRHKITKRGQNVTFRCDPISEHNRLYWYRQTLGQGPEFLTYFQNEAQLEKSRLLSDRFSAERPKGSFSTLEIQRTEQGDSAMYLCASSLGGALNEKLFFGSGTQLSVL.

The chain carries TRBV28 and TRBJ1-5; maybe TRBD1 (5 bases). Germline CDR1 reads MDHEN; CDR2 reads SYDVKM. The CDR3 runs 15 residues. V gave up 5 bases and J gave up 0 bases, with 11 bases separating them. The CDR3 nucleotides are TGTGCCAGCAGTGGGACGGTTTATAGCAATCAGCCCCAGCATTTT. This gives the protein CASSGTVYSNQPQHF.

This clone was counted only a few times. The rearrangement uses TRBV2 and TRBJ2-3, with 8 bases matching TRBD2. The length of the CDR3 is 14 residues. Per germline, CDR1 SNHLY and CDR2 FYNNEI. The V gene end was trimmed by 8 bases and the J gene end by 4 bases; junction bases not matched to a gene: 8. CDR3 sequence: CASESGGIPDTQYF. Here the CDR3 DNA reads TGTGCCAGCGAGTCGGGGGGGATACCAGATACGCAGTATTTT.

This chain links TRBV6-1 with TRBJ2-1; 13 positions match TRBD2. Germline assignment: CDR1 MNHNS and CDR2 SASEGT. With V trimmed by 2 bases and J by 16 bases, 17 bases remained unmatched. The CDR3 is made up of 17 amino acids. The CDR3 DNA is TGTGCCAGCAGTGAACGGGGGGAACTAGCGGGAGGGCCAGAAAGTTTCTTC. This sequence encodes CASSERGELAGGPESFF.

The chain uses TRBV5-1 and TRBJ2-7, with a weak D call TRBD1 (6 bases). The CDR3 spans 14 residues. V lost 0 bases, J lost 3 bases, and 10 bases lay in between. Germline V gene lookup returns CDR1 SGHRS and CDR2 YFSETQ. This CDR3 is CASSLGNRVYEQYF. Here the CDR3 DNA reads TGCGCCAGCAGCTTGGGAAACAGGGTCTACGAGCAGTACTTC.

The chain has TRBV6-5 and TRBJ2-5; D might be TRBD1 or TRBD2, each matching 6 bases. The CDR3 contains 14 residues. The germline V gene encodes CDR1 MNHEY and CDR2 SVGAGI. Trimming removed 0 bases at V and 7 bases at J, with 12 bases between. The CDR3 protein is CASSYSRGLGTQYF. Written as DNA, the CDR3 is TGTGCCAGCAGTTACTCACGGGGGCTTGGGACCCAGTACTTC.

This clone appeared a few times. This chain joins TRBV5-1 and TRBJ2-2; D may be TRBD1 or TRBD2 (7 bases each). Per germline, CDR1 SGHRS and CDR2 YFSETQ. Trimming removed 3 bases from V and 5 bases from J, with 11 bases in between. CDR3 length equals 14 residues. The CDR3 reads CASSWEGATGELFF. In nucleotides, the CDR3 is TGCGCCAGCAGCTGGGAGGGGGCGACCGGGGAGCTGTTTTTT.

In DNA form, the CDR3 reads TGCAGCGTCCAGGGGATTGAGCAGTTCTTC. Its protein is CSVQGIEQFF. The gene calls are TRBV29-1 and TRBJ2-1; D might be TRBD1 (6 bases). Trimming removed 6 bases from V and 9 bases from J, with 9 bases in between. The CDR3 extends over 10 amino acids. Germline values: CDR1 SQVTM, CDR2 ANQGSEA.

CDR3 residues: CASSFLRPQTEQYF. The CDR3 DNA reads as TGTGCCAGCAGTTTCCTAAGGCCCCAAACCGAGCAGTACTTC. V usage is TRBV27 and J usage is TRBJ2-7, with D unresolved. V was pared by 3 bases and J by 6 bases, with 15 bases between. CDR1 and CDR2 from the germline V gene are MNHEY and SMNVEV (reference sequence). The CDR3 spans 14 residues.

V is TRBV25-1 and J is TRBJ2-5; the D gene is possibly TRBD1 (6 bases). This CDR3 spans 15 amino acids. The germline V and J ends were trimmed by 5 bases and 1 base, with 14 bases remaining between them. The germline CDR1 and CDR2 sequences are MGHDK and SYGVNS. CDR3 sequence: CASSTDRQVQETQYF. In DNA, the CDR3 is TGTGCCAGCAGTACGGATCGACAGGTCCAAGAGACCCAGTACTTC.

This chain uses TRBV6-5 with TRBJ2-1, with D maybe TRBD2 (5 bases). Germline V gives CDR1 MNHEY, CDR2 SVGAGI. The V end was cut by 9 bases, the J end by 0 bases, with 15 bases between. The CDR3 is made up of 15 amino acids. The CDR3 nucleotides are TGTGCCAGTCCCAGATTCCGGGGCTCCTACAATGAGCAGTTCTTC. It encodes CASPRFRGSYNEQFF.

The chain links TRBV28 to TRBJ2-7, with D possibly being TRBD2 (6 bases). V was trimmed by 8 bases and J by 7 bases, leaving 15 bases between them. CDR3 length: 12 residues. Germline V gene lookup returns CDR1 MDHEN and CDR2 SYDVKM. CDR3 amino acids: CASGRPAGEQYF. CDR3 DNA sequence: TGTGCCAGCGGTAGACCGGCGGGAGAGCAGTACTTC.

This chain connects TRBV6-1 to TRBJ2-1; D tentatively reads TRBD1 or TRBD2 (5 bases each). The CDR3 length is 15 residues. Per the germline V gene, CDR1 is MNHNS and CDR2 is SASEGT. Trimming cost V 7 bases and J 2 bases, with 15 bases left between them. The CDR3 spells CASTQGEFPYNEQFF. The CDR3 DNA reads as TGTGCCAGCACCCAAGGGGAGTTCCCCTACAATGAGCAGTTCTTC.

The chain carries TRBV2 and TRBJ1-2; 8 nucleotides align to TRBD1. The CDR3 is 18 residues long. J lost 3 bases, V lost 2 bases, and 14 bases had no gene match. CDR1 is SNHLY and CDR2 is FYNNEI in the germline V gene. The CDR3 DNA reads TGTGCCAGCAGTGAAAAAGGTGGAGCAGGGACAGGCTACTATGGCTACACCTTC. It codes for CASSEKGGAGTGYYGYTF.

The chain has TRBV2 and TRBJ1-1; no firm D call. The CDR3 runs 13 residues. Trimming removed 5 bases at V and 0 bases at J, with 7 bases between. The germline CDR1 and CDR2 sequences are SNHLY and FYNNEI. CDR3 coding DNA: TGTGCCAGCAGTTCGAGCTTGAACACTGAAGCTTTCTTT. Its protein is CASSSSLNTEAFF.

This chain joins TRBV14 and TRBJ2-5; TRBD1 or TRBD2 may be the D gene (5 bases each). From germline, CDR1 is SGHDN and CDR2 FVKESK. This CDR3 spans 13 amino acids. The V end lost 0 bases, the J end lost 10 bases, and 12 bases lay between the germline ends. DNA of the CDR3: TGTGCCAGCAGCCAAGATATTAGTGGGGGCCAGTACTTC. Its protein product is CASSQDISGGQYF.

The rearrangement uses TRBV27 and TRBJ1-5, with 10 bases aligning to TRBD1. Germline assignment: CDR1 MNHEY and CDR2 SMNVEV (reference sequence). J gave up 2 bases and V 3 bases, and 1 base lay outside the gene matches. This CDR3 is 15 amino acids long. CDR3 nucleotide sequence: TGTGCCAGCAGTTTTGGGACAGGGGGCAATCAGCCCCAGCATTTT. It encodes CASSFGTGGNQPQHF.

This clone has just one count. Written as DNA, the CDR3 is TGTGTCAGAAGCTTAGGAATATATAGGGGCAGTAGGCATCAGCCCCAGCATTTT. Translating it yields CVRSLGIYRGSRHQPQHF. The chain is built from TRBV7-5 and TRBJ1-5; TRBD1 was called by the table and not checked on the DNA. TRBV7-5 is noted as a pseudogene. The CDR3 is 18 amino acids.

This clone was counted only a few times. This chain connects TRBV9 to TRBJ2-2; 11 bases map to TRBD1. Germline trimming cut 4 bases from V and 3 bases from J; bases unmatched to any gene: 5. Looked up from germline, CDR1 is SGDLS and CDR2 is YYNGEE. This CDR3 region has 16 residues. DNA for the CDR3: TGTGCCAGCAGCACCGGACAGGGGGCTGACACCGGGGAGCTGTTTTTT. Amino acids: CASSTGQGADTGELFF.

Of note for this clone: At one end, the junction sequence differs from germline, possibly due to a read error. The chain links TRBV7-7 to TRBJ2-7; the D gene is possibly TRBD1 (6 bases). CDR3 length: 14 residues. Germline CDR1 is SSHAT and CDR2 is FNYEAQ (reference sequence). CDR3 region: CASSIGTPPAVQYF. In nucleotides, the CDR3 is TGTGCTAGCAGCATCGGGACACCTCCCGCGGTTCAGTACTTC.

The J gene is TRBJ1-3, the V gene TRBV5-1, with 7 bases aligning to TRBD1. Germline CDR1 reads SGHRS; CDR2 reads YFSETQ. V dropped 2 bases and J dropped 3; count of bases not matched to a gene: 11. The CDR3 spans 17 residues. CDR3 DNA: TGCGCCAGCAGCTTCGCTAAAGGGGGCGCTTTTGGAAACACCATATATTTT. Encoded protein: CASSFAKGGAFGNTIYF.

The chain combines TRBV27 with TRBJ1-2, with 8 bases identical to TRBD1. Germline CDR1 reads MNHEY; CDR2 reads SMNVEV (reference sequence). The V gene end was trimmed by 5 bases and the J gene end by 5 bases; junction bases not matched to a gene: 19. This CDR3 contains 18 residues. The CDR3: CASSEVPDRGLASYGYTF. The CDR3 coding sequence is TGTGCCAGCAGTGAGGTTCCAGACAGGGGTTTGGCCAGTTATGGCTACACCTTC.

The J gene is TRBJ1-2, the V gene TRBV5-4, with TRBD1 matching 9 bases. Germline V gene data show CDR1 as SGHNT and CDR2 as YYREEE (reference sequence). CDR3 size: 15 residues. V lost 0 bases, J lost 1 base, and 1 base stayed unmatched. The CDR3 DNA sequence: TGTGCCAGCAGCTTGGGACAGGGGGGTAACTATGGCTACACCTTC. Its protein product is CASSLGQGGNYGYTF.

Only a few counts were recorded for this clone. The chain combines TRBV5-1 with TRBJ1-1; D is uncertain. V was trimmed by 4 bases and J by 1 base, leaving 17 bases between them. The CDR3 sequence is 16 residues long. Germline V gene data show CDR1 as SGHRS and CDR2 as YFSETQ. The CDR3 DNA is TGCGCCAGCAGCGCGGGAGGGCCGGTATCGAACACTGAAGCTTTCTTT. Translating it yields CASSAGGPVSNTEAFF.

The chain's CDR3 is CASSPGGGYEQYF. Written as DNA, the CDR3 is TGTGCCAGCAGTCCCGGGGGAGGCTACGAGCAGTACTTC. The genes are TRBV27 and TRBJ2-7, with D maybe TRBD2 (6 bases). V lost 5 bases and J 3 bases, leaving 11 bases between the germline ends. Germline CDR1 is MNHEY and CDR2 is SMNVEV (reference sequence). The CDR3 spans 13 residues.

The chain joins TRBV7-2 to TRBJ2-7; TRBD2 matches at 9 bases. Per germline, CDR1 SGHTA and CDR2 FQGNSA. CDR3 length: 16 amino acids. V was pared by 3 bases and J by 3 bases, with 9 bases of the junction left unmatched. The CDR3 reads CASSFQSAREGYEQYF. The CDR3 DNA reads as TGTGCCAGCAGCTTCCAAAGTGCGCGGGAGGGCTACGAGCAGTACTTC.

J is TRBJ1-2 and V is TRBV5-1, with TRBD1 identical over 8 bases. This CDR3 spans 15 amino acids. CDR1 is SGHRS and CDR2 is YFSETQ in the germline V gene. Trimming took 4 bases from V and 3 from J; bases not matched to a gene: 8. CDR3 bases: TGCGCCAGCAGCACCGGACAGGGTATAGACTATGGCTACACCTTC. Amino acids: CASSTGQGIDYGYTF.